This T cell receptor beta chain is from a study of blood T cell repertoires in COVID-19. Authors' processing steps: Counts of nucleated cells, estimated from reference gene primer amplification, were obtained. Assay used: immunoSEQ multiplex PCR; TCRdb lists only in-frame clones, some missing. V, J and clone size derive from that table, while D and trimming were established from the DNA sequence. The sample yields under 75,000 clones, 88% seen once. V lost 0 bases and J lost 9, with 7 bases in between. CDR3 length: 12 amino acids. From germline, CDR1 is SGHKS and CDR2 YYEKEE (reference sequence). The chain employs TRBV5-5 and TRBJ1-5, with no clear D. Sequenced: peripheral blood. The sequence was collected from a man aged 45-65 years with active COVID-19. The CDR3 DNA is TGTGCCAGCAGCTTGGGGGCGGGGCCCCAGCATTTT. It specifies CASSLGAGPQHF. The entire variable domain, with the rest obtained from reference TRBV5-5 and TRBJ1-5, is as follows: DAGVTQSPTHLIKTRGQQVTLRCSPISGHKSVSWYQQVLGQGPQFIFQYYEKEERGRGNFPDRFSARQFPNYSSELNVNALLLGDSALYLCASSLGAGPQHFGDGTRLSIL.